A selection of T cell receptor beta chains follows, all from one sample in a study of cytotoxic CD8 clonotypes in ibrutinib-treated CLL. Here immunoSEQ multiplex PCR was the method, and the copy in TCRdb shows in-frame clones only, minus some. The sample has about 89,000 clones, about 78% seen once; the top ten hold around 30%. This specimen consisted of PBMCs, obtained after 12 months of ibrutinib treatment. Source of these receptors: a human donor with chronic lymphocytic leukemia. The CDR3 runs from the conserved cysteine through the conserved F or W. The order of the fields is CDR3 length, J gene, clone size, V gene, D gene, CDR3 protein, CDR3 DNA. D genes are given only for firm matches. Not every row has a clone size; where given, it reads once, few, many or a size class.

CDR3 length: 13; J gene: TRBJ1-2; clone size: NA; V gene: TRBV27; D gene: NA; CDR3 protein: CASSFNGNYGYTF; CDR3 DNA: TGTGCCAGCAGTTTCAACGGTAACTATGGCTACACCTTC
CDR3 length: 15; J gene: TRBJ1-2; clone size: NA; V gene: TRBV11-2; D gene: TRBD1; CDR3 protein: CASSLGQGARYGYTF; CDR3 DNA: TGTGCCAGCAGCTTAGGACAGGGGGCTAGGTATGGCTACACCTTC
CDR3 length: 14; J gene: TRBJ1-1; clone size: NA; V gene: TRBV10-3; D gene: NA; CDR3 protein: CAISSKGGDTEAFF; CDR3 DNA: TGTGCCATCAGCTCCAAGGGGGGGGACACTGAAGCTTTCTTT
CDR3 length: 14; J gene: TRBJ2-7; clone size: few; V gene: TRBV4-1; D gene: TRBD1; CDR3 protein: CASSQGTGYYEQYF; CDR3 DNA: TGCGCCAGCAGCCAAGGGACAGGCTACTACGAGCAGTACTTC
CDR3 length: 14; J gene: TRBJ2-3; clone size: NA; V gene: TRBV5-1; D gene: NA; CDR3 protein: CASSPPRSTDTQYF; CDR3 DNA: TGCGCCAGCAGCCCACCTCGTAGCACAGATACGCAGTATTTT
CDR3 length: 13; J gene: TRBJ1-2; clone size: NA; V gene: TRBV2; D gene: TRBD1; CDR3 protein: CASSTGENYGYTF; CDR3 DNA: TGTGCCAGCAGTACAGGGGAAAACTATGGCTACACCTTC
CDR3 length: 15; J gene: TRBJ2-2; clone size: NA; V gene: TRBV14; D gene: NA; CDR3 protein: CASSQVQAGGGELFF; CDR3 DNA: TGTGCCAGCAGCCAAGTACAGGCGGGCGGCGGGGAGCTGTTTTTT
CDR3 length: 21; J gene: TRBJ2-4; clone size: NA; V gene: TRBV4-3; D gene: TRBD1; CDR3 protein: CASSQGLPGQGAEVAKNIQYF; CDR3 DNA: TGCGCCAGCAGCCAAGGGTTGCCGGGACAGGGGGCCGAAGTAGCCAAAAACATTCAGTACTTC
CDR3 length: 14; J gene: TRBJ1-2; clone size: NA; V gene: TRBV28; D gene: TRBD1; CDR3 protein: CASSQGTATYGYTF; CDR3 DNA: TGTGCCAGCAGTCAAGGGACAGCCACCTATGGCTACACCTTC
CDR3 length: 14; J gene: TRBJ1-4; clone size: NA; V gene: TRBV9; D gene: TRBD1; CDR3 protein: CASSYGQDEEKLFF; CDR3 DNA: TGTGCCAGCAGTTACGGACAGGACGAAGAAAAACTGTTTTTT
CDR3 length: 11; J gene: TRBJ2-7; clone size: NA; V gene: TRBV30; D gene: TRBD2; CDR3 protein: CAWSDRGGQYF; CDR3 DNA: TGTGCCTGGAGTGACCGCGGGGGGCAGTACTTC
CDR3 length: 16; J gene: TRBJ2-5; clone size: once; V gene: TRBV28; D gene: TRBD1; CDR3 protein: CASSLGTGGLQETQYF; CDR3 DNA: TGTGCCAGCAGTTTGGGGACAGGGGGCCTCCAAGAGACCCAGTACTTC
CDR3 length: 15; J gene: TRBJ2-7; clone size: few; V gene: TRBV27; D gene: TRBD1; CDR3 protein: CASSPQTGTGYEQYF; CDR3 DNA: TGTGCCAGCAGTCCCCAAACCGGGACAGGTTACGAGCAGTACTTC
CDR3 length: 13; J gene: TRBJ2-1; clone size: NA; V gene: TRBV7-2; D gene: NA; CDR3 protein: CASRSDGYNEQFF; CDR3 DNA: TGTGCCAGCAGATCTGACGGGTACAATGAGCAGTTCTTC
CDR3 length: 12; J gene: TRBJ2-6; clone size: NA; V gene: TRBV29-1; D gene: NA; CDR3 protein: CSVSEGANVLTF; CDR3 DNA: TGCAGCGTAAGCGAGGGGGCCAACGTCCTGACTTTC
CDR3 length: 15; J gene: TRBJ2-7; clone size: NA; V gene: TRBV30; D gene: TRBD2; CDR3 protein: CAWSVGSGGASEQYF; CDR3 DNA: TGTGCCTGGAGTGTCGGAAGCGGGGGGGCAAGCGAGCAGTACTTC
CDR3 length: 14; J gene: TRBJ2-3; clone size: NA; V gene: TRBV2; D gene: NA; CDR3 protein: CASSEDNPTDTQYF; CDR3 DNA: TGTGCCAGCAGTGAAGATAATCCGACAGATACGCAGTATTTT
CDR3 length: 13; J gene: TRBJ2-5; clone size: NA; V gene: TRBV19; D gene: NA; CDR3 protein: CASSADRQETQYF; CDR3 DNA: TGTGCCAGTAGTGCCGACAGGCAAGAGACCCAGTACTTC
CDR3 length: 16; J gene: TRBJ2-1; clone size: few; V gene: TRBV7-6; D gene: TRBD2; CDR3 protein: CASSLTNLAGSNEQFF; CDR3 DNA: TGTGCCAGCAGCTTAACCAACCTAGCGGGGTCCAATGAGCAGTTCTTC
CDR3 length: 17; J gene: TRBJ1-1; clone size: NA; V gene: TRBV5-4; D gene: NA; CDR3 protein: CASSLGSPILVNTEAFF; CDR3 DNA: TGTGCCAGCAGCTTGGGGTCCCCCATCCTAGTAAACACTGAAGCTTTCTTT